Each of the 6 T cell receptor beta chains below was sequenced from the same sample in a study of blood T cell repertoires in COVID-19. Profiling relied on immunoSEQ multiplex PCR, and the TCRdb table lists in-frame clones only, not all of them. Of some 190,000 clones in the sample, 70% to 90% were seen once. Sample: peripheral blood. The source of these receptors is a woman in her forties who had recovered from COVID-19.

The CDR3 DNA sequence: TGTGCCAGCAGCCCGACTAGCGGGTTTTACGAGCAGTACTTC. Its translation: CASSPTSGFYEQYF. This rearrangement joins TRBV9 to TRBJ2-7; 10 bases are a match to TRBD2. V trimming: 4 bases; J trimming: 4 bases; junction bases outside the gene matches: 5. The CDR3 length is 14 residues. The germline V gene encodes CDR1 SGDLS and CDR2 YYNGEE. The full variable domain, rest sourced from reference TRBV9 and TRBJ2-7, is DSGVTQTPKHLITATGQRVTLRCSPRSGDLSVYWYQQSLDQGLQFLIQYYNGEERAKGNILERFSAQQFPDLHSELNLSSLELGDSALYFCASSPTSGFYEQYFGPGTRLTVT.

The chain has TRBV6-5 and TRBJ2-1; no reliable D call. Per the germline V gene, CDR1 is MNHEY and CDR2 is SVGAGI. Trimming pared 2 bases from V and 7 bases from J, leaving 9 bases between. The CDR3 totals 13 residues. As DNA, the CDR3 is TGTGCCAGCAGTTACCTCAGTCGTAATGAGCAGTTCTTC. It specifies CASSYLSRNEQFF.

This chain links TRBV7-8 with TRBJ2-7, with 11 nucleotides matching TRBD1. Trimming removed 4 bases from V and 2 bases from J; junction bases left unmatched: 4. The germline V gene encodes CDR1 SGHVS and CDR2 FQNEAQ. The length of the CDR3 is 15 residues. CDR3 nucleotides: TGTGCCAGCAGCTCAGGGACAGGGGGGCCCTACGAGCAGTACTTC. Translating it yields CASSSGTGGPYEQYF.

The chain couples TRBV7-7 to TRBJ2-3, with TRBD2 identical over 10 bases. Germline CDR1 SSHAT, CDR2 FNYEAQ (reference sequence). The CDR3 runs 17 residues. The V gene end was trimmed by 5 bases and the J gene end by 3 bases; junction bases not matched to a gene: 11. The CDR3 DNA sequence: TGTGCCAGCAGCCTCACAGCGGGAGGGCCGGGGACAGATACGCAGTATTTT. Amino acid sequence: CASSLTAGGPGTDTQYF.

The rearrangement uses TRBV19 and TRBJ2-5; D not certain. The CDR3 runs 14 residues. Germline-derived CDR1 and CDR2 are LNHDA and SQIVND (reference sequence). Trimming took 3 bases from V and 5 from J, leaving 13 bases between them. CDR3 bases: TGTGCCAGTAGTATCGCGCGTTTCCTCGAGACCCAGTACTTC. Its protein product is CASSIARFLETQYF.

The chain joins TRBV5-8 to TRBJ2-6, with 7 bases that match TRBD1. The junction had 16 bases not matched to a gene; V was cut back by 4 bases and J by 6 bases. This CDR3 comprises 18 residues. CDR1 and CDR2 (germline): SGHTS, YDEGEE. The CDR3 bases are TGTGCCAGCAGCCGGACCGGGACAGCATCCTCGGCGGCCAACGTCCTGACTTTC. This encodes CASSRTGTASSAANVLTF.